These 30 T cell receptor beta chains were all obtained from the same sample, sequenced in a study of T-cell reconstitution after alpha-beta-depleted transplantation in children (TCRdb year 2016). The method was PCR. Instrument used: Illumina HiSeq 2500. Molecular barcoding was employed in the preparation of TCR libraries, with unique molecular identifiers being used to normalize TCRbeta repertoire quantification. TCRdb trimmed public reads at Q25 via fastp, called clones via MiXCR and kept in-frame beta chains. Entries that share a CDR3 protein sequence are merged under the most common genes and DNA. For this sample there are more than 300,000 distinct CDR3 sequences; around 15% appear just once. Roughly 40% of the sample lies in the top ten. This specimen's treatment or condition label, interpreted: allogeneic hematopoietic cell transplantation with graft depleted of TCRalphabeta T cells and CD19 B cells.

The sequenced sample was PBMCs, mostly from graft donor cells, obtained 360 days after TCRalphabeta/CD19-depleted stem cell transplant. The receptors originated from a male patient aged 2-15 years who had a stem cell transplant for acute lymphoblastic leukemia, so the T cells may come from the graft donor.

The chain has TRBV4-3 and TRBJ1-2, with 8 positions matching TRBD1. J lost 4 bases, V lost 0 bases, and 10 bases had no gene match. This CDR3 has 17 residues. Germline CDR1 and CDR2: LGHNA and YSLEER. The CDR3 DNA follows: TGCGCCAGCAGCCAAGATGGGGCAGGGGGCGGACTCTATGGCTACACCTTC. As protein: CASSQDGAGGGLYGYTF.

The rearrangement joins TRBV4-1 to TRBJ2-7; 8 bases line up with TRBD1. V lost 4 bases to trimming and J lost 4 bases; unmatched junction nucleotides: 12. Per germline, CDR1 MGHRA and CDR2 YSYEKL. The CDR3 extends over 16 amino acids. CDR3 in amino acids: CASSPSPGTGVYEQYF. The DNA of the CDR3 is TGCGCCAGCAGCCCCTCTCCCGGGACAGGCGTATACGAGCAGTACTTC.

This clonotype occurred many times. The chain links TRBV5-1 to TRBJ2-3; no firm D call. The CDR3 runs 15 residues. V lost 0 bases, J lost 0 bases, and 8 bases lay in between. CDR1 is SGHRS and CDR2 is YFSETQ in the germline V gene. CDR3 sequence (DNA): TGCGCCAGCAGCTTGGCCGTTTCTAGCACAGATACGCAGTATTTT. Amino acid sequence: CASSLAVSSTDTQYF.

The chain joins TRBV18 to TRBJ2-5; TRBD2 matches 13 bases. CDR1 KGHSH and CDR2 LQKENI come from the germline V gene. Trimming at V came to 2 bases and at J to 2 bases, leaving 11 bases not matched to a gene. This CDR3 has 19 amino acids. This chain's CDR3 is CASSPGVSGLAGNQETQYF. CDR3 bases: TGTGCCAGCTCACCAGGGGTTTCGGGACTAGCGGGGAATCAAGAGACCCAGTACTTC.

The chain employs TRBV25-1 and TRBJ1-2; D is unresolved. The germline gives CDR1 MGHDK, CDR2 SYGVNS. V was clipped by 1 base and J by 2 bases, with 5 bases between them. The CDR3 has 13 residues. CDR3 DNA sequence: TGTGCCAGCAGTGAATCATGGAACTATGGCTACACCTTC. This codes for CASSESWNYGYTF.

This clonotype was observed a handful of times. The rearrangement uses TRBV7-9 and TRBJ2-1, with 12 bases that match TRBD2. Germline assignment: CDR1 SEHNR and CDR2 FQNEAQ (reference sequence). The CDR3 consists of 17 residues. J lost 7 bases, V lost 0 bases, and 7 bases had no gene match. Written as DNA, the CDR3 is TGTGCCAGCAGCTTAGCGGCGACTAGCGGGAGTCAGAATGAGCAGTTCTTC. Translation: CASSLAATSGSQNEQFF.

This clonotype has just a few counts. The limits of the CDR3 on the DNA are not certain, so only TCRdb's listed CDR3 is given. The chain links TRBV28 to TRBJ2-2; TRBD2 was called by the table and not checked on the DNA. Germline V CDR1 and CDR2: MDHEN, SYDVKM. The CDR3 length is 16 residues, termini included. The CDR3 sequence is CASSFIEGRTPGSCFF.

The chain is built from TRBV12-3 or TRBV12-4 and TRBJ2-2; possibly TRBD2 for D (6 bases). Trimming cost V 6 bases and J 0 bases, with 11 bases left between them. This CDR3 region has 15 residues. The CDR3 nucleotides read TGTGCCAGCAGACGTATAGCGGCGAACACCGGGGAGCTGTTTTTT. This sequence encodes CASRRIAANTGELFF.

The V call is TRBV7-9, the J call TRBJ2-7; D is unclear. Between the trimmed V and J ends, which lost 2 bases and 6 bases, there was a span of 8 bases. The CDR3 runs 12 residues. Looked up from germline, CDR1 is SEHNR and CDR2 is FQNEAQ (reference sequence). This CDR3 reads CASSLSLREQYF. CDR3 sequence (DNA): TGTGCCAGCAGCTTAAGCTTACGCGAGCAGTACTTC.

The CDR3 DNA follows: TGTGCCAGCAGCGTAGGTAGAGGGACAGGAGAGACCCAGTACTTC. It is translated as CASSVGRGTGETQYF. The chain carries TRBV9 and TRBJ2-5; 8 bases fit TRBD1. This CDR3 has 15 residues. CDR1 and CDR2 (germline): SGDLS, YYNGEE. V lost 0 bases to trimming and J lost 4 bases; unmatched junction nucleotides: 5.

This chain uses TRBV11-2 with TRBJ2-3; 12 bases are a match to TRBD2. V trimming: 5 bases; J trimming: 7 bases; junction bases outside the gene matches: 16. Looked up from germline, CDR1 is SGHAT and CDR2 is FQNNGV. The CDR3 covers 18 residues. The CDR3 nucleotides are TGTGCCAGCAGCAGGATGCGTCAGATTAGGACTAGCGGGAATACGCAGTATTTT. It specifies CASSRMRQIRTSGNTQYF. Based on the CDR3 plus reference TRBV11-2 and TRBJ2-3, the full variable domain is EAGVAQSPRYKIIEKRQSVAFWCNPISGHATLYWYQQILGQGPKLLIQFQNNGVVDDSQLPKDRFSAERLKGVDSTLKIQPAKLEDSAVYLCASSRMRQIRTSGNTQYFGPGTRLTVL.

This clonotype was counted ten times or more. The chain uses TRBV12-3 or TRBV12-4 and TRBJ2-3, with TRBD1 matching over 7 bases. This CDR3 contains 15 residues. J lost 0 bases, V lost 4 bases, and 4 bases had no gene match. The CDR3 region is CASSSGQTSTDTQYF. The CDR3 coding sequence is TGTGCCAGCAGTTCGGGACAGACAAGCACAGATACGCAGTATTTT.

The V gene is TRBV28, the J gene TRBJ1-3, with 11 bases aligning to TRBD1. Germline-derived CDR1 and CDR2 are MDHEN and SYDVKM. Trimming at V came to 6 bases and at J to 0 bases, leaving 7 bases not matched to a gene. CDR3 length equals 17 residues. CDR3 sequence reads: CASSEYGTGGSGNTIYF. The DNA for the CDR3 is TGTGCCAGCAGCGAGTACGGGACAGGGGGCTCTGGAAACACCATATATTTT.

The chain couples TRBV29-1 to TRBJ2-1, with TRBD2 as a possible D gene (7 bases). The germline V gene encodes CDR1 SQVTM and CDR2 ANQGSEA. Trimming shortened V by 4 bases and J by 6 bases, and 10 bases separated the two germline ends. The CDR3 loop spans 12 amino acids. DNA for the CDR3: TGCAGCGTTGGGGGGGGGCTCAATGAGCAGTTCTTC. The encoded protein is CSVGGGLNEQFF.

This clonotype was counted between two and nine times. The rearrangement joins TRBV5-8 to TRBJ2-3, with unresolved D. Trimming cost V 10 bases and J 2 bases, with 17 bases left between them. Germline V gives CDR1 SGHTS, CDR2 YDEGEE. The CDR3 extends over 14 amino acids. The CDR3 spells CAGETTAPTDTQYF. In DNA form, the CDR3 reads TGTGCCGGCGAAACCACAGCCCCCACAGATACGCAGTATTTT. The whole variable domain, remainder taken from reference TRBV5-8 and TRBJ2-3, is EAGVTQSPTHLIKTRGQQATLRCSPISGHTSVYWYQQALGLGLQFLLWYDEGEERNRGNFPPRFSGRQFPNYSSELNVNALELEDSALYLCAGETTAPTDTQYFGPGTRLTVL.

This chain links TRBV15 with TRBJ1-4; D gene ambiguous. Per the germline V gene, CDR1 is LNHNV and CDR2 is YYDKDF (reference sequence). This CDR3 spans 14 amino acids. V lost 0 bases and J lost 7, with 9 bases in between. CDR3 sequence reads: CATSRESRSEKLFF. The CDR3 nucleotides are TGTGCCACCAGCAGAGAGTCCAGGTCTGAAAAACTGTTTTTT.

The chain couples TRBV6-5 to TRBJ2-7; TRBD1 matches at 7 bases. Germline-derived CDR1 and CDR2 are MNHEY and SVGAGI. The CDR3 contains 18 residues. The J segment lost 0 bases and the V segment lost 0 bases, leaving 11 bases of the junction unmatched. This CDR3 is CASSYSPYDRATSYEQYF. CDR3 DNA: TGTGCCAGCAGTTACTCGCCATACGACAGGGCGACCTCCTACGAGCAGTACTTC.

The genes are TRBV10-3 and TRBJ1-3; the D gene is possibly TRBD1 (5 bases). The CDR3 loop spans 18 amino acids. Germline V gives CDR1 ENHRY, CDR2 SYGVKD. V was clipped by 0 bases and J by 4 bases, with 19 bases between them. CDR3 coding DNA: TGTGCCATCAGTGAGTCTGGCAGGGCAGGTATTTCCGGAAACACCATATATTTT. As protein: CAISESGRAGISGNTIYF.

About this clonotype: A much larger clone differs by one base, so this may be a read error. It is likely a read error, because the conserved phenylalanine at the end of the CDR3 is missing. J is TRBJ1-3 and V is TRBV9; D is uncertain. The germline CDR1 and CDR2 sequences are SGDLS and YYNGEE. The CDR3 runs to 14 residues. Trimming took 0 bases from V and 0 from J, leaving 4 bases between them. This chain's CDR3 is CASSVGSSGNTIYY. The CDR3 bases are TGTGCCAGCAGCGTAGGTTCCTCTGGAAACACCATATATTAT.

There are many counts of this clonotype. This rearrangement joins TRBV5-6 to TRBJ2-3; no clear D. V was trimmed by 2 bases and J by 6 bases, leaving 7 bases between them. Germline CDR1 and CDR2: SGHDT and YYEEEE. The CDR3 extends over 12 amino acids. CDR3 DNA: TGTGCCAGCAGCTTCCTCCCCGATACGCAGTATTTT. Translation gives CASSFLPDTQYF. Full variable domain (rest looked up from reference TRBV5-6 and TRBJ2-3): DAGVTQSPTHLIKTRGQQVTLRCSPKSGHDTVSWYQQALGQGPQFIFQYYEEEERQRGNFPDRFSGHQFPNYSSELNVNALLLGDSALYLCASSFLPDTQYFGPGTRLTVL.

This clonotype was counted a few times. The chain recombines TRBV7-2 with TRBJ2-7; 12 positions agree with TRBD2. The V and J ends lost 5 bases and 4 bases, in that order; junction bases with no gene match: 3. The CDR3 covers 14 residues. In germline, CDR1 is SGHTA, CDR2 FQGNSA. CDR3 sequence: CASSEGTSGYEQYF. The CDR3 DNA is TGTGCCAGCAGCGAAGGGACTAGCGGGTACGAGCAGTACTTC.

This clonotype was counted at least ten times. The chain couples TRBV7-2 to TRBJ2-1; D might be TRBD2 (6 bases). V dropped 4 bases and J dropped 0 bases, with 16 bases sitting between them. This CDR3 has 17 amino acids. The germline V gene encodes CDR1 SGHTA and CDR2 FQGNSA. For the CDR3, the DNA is TGTGCCAGCAGCTCGATACCTAGCGTGAGCTCCTACAATGAGCAGTTCTTC. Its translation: CASSSIPSVSSYNEQFF.

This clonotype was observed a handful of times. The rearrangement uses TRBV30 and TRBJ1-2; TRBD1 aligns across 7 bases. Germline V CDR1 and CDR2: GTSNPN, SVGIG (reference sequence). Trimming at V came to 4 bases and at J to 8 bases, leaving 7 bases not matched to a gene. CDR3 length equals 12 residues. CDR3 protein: CAWTGTVGGYTF. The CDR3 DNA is TGTGCCTGGACCGGGACAGTCGGCGGCTACACCTTC.

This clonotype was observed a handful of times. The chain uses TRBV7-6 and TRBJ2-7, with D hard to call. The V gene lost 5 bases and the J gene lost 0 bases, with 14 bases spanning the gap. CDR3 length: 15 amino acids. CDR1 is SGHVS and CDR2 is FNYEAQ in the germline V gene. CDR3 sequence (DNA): TGTGCCAGCAGCCCTATGACACGATCCTCCTACGAGCAGTACTTC. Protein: CASSPMTRSSYEQYF.

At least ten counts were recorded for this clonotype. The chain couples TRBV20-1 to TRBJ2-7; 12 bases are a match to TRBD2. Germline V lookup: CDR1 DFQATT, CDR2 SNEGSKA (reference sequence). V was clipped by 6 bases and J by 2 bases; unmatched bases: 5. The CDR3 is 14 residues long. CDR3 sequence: CSAPRTSGTYEQYF. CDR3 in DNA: TGCAGTGCACCACGGACTAGCGGGACCTACGAGCAGTACTTC.

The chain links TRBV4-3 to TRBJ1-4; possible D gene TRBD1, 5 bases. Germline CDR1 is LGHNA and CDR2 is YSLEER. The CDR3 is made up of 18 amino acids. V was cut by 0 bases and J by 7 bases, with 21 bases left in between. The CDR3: CASSQDRPYRPGGEKLFF. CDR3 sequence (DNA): TGCGCCAGCAGCCAAGATCGGCCCTATAGGCCCGGGGGTGAAAAACTGTTTTTT.

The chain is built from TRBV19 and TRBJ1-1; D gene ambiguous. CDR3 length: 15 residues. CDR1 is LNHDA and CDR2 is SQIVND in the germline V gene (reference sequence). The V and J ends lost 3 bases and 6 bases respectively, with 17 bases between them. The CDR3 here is CASSIGSLSDPEAFF. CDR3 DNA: TGTGCCAGTAGTATTGGGTCACTCTCTGACCCTGAAGCTTTCTTT.

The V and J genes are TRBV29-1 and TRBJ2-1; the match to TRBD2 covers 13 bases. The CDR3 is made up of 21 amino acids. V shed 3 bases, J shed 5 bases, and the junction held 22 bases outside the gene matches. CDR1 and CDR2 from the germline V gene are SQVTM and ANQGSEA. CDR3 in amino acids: CSVETPQGRLAGGPRNNEQFF. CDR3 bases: TGCAGCGTTGAGACCCCTCAAGGGCGACTAGCGGGAGGTCCTCGGAACAATGAGCAGTTCTTC.

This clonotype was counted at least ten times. In nucleotides, the CDR3 is TGTGCCAGCAGCTTAGTCTACCGCACAGATACGCAGTATTTT. Protein product: CASSLVYRTDTQYF. The chain is built from TRBV7-2 and TRBJ2-3; D gene uncertain. V was clipped by 1 base and J by 1 base, with 6 bases between them. Germline values: CDR1 SGHTA, CDR2 FQGNSA. The CDR3 totals 14 residues.

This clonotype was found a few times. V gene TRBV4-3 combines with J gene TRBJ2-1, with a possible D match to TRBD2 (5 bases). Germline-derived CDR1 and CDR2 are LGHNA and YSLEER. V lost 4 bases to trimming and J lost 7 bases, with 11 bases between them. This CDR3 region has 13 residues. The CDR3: CASSPLTGNEQFF. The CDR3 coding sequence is TGCGCCAGCAGCCCTTTAACGGGGAATGAGCAGTTCTTC.